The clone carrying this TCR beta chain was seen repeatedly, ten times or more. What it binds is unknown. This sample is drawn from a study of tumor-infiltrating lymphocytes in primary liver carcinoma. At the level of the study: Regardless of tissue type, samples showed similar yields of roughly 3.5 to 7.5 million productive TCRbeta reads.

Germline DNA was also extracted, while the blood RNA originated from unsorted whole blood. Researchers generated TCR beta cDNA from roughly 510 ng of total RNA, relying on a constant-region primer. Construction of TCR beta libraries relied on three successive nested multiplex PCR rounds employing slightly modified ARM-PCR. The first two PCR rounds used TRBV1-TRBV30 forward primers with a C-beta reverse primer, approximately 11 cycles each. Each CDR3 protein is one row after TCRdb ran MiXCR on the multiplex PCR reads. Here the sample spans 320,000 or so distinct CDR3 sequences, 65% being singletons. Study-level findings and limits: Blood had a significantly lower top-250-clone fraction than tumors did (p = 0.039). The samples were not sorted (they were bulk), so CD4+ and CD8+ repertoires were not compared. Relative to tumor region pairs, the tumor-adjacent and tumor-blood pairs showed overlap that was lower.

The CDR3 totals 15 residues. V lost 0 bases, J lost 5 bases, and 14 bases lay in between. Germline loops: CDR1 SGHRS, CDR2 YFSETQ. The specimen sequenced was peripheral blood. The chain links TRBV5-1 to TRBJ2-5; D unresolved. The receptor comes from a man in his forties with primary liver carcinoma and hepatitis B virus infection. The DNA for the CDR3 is TGCGCCAGCAGCTTGGGGACCGTGGGGAAGGAGACCCAGTACTTC. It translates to CASSLGTVGKETQYF.